This passage covers 24 T cell receptor beta chains from one sample sequenced in a study of blood T cell repertoires in COVID-19. The method was immunoSEQ multiplex PCR; TCRdb's version includes in-frame clones alone and lacks a portion of them. This sample has about 210,000 clones; 87% occur once, and the top ten carry 10%. The sequencing sample was made of PBMCs or T cells enriched from blood (not recorded which). The receptor source for this set is a young man with acute COVID-19.

The genes are TRBV7-8 and TRBJ1-1; D may be TRBD1 (5 bases). This CDR3 has 14 residues. Germline values: CDR1 SGHVS, CDR2 FQNEAQ. V was clipped by 6 bases and J by 1 base, with 12 bases between them. CDR3 in amino acids: CASSRTQGNTEAFF. CDR3 bases: TGTGCCAGCAGTCGTACGCAGGGGAACACTGAAGCTTTCTTT.

This chain links TRBV9 with TRBJ1-2; D might be TRBD1 (5 bases). The CDR3 extends over 15 amino acids. The V gene's germline CDR1 is SGDLS and CDR2 YYNGEE. V was clipped by 0 bases and J by 8 bases, with 17 bases between them. This CDR3 is CASSVAKERGSGYTF. The CDR3 nucleotides are TGTGCCAGCAGCGTAGCTAAGGAACGGGGGAGCGGCTACACCTTC.

The chain couples TRBV10-3 to TRBJ2-3; 12 bases fit TRBD2. This CDR3 has 17 amino acids. Per germline, CDR1 ENHRY and CDR2 SYGVKD. V lost 0 bases to trimming and J lost 4 bases; unmatched junction nucleotides: 5. CDR3 protein: CAISESETSGSSDTQYF. The CDR3 DNA is TGTGCCATCAGTGAGTCGGAGACTAGCGGGAGCTCAGATACGCAGTATTTT.

The rearrangement joins TRBV24-1 to TRBJ2-7; D gene unclear. V lost 4 bases, J lost 5 bases, and 11 bases lay in between. The CDR3 extends over 13 amino acids. Germline assignment: CDR1 KGHDR and CDR2 SFDVKD. The CDR3 DNA reads TGTGCCACCAGTGACCCACCCGAGGACGAGCAGTACTTC. It encodes CATSDPPEDEQYF.

The rearrangement links TRBV6-2 or TRBV6-3 to TRBJ2-7; D call uncertain. V was clipped by 3 bases and J by 0 bases, with 9 bases between them. Germline values: CDR1 MNHEY, CDR2 SVGEGT. The CDR3 spans 14 residues. As DNA, the CDR3 is TGTGCCAGCAGTTATCGGAGTAGCTCCTACGAGCAGTACTTC. It yields the protein CASSYRSSSYEQYF.

This chain links TRBV5-6 with TRBJ1-6, with 8 nucleotides matching TRBD1. Germline values: CDR1 SGHDT, CDR2 YYEEEE. J was trimmed by 6 bases and V by 4 bases; bases with no gene match: 9. The CDR3 runs to 16 residues. The CDR3 reads CASSKSGQGLNSPLHF. CDR3 DNA: TGTGCCAGCAGCAAGAGTGGACAGGGCCTTAATTCACCCCTCCACTTT.

Remarks on this clone: This sample also contains other DNA sequences that code for the same CDR3. V gene TRBV19 combines with J gene TRBJ2-1; D not certain. This CDR3 comprises 13 residues. Germline V gene lookup returns CDR1 LNHDA and CDR2 SQIVND (reference sequence). V was cut by 2 bases and J by 3 bases, with 5 bases left in between. The CDR3 coding sequence is TGTGCCAGTAGTATAAACAGCTACAATGAGCAGTTCTTC. Translating it yields CASSINSYNEQFF.

The V gene is TRBV5-4, the J gene TRBJ1-1; 8 bases match TRBD1. The V segment lost 0 bases and the J segment 3 bases; nucleotides outside the gene matches: 7. The CDR3 spans 16 residues. The V gene's germline CDR1 is SGHNT and CDR2 YYREEE (reference sequence). The CDR3 sequence is CASSLVGRGPHTEAFF. For the CDR3, the DNA is TGTGCCAGCAGCTTGGTCGGCAGGGGGCCCCACACTGAAGCTTTCTTT.

The chain has TRBV10-3 and TRBJ2-2, with D perhaps matching TRBD1 (5 bases). Looked up from germline, CDR1 is ENHRY and CDR2 is SYGVKD. Trimming removed 2 bases from V and 6 bases from J, with 7 bases in between. The CDR3 runs 13 residues. CDR3 DNA: TGTGCCATCAGTGAGGACAGTCCCGGGGAGCTGTTTTTT. Translating gives CAISEDSPGELFF.

The chain combines TRBV7-3 with TRBJ2-5; perhaps TRBD2 as D (6 bases). CDR1 SGHTA and CDR2 FQGTGA come from the germline V gene. The V and J ends lost 3 bases and 4 bases respectively, with 9 bases between them. This CDR3 is built from 13 residues. The CDR3 sequence is CASSFFGGETQYF. DNA for the CDR3: TGTGCCAGCAGCTTTTTCGGGGGAGAGACCCAGTACTTC.

V usage is TRBV24-1 and J usage is TRBJ2-5, with TRBD1 matching 7 bases. The germline V gene encodes CDR1 KGHDR and CDR2 SFDVKD. There are 11 residues in the CDR3. Germline trimming cut 9 bases from V and 9 bases from J; bases unmatched to any gene: 6. CDR3 sequence reads: CATSNRGAQYF. The CDR3 DNA reads as TGTGCCACCTCAAACAGGGGCGCCCAGTACTTC.

The chain uses TRBV7-9 and TRBJ2-7, with D possibly TRBD1 on 6 matching bases. V was trimmed by 10 bases and J by 6 bases, leaving 19 bases between them. There are 13 residues in the CDR3. Looked up from germline, CDR1 is SEHNR and CDR2 is FQNEAQ (reference sequence). Here the CDR3 reads CAIAGTRDGEQYF. CDR3 DNA: TGTGCCATAGCCGGGACACGGGATGGCGAGCAGTACTTC.

J is TRBJ2-7 and V is TRBV13; 7 bases fit TRBD2. Germline V gene sequence: CDR1 PRHDT, CDR2 FYEKMQ (reference sequence). The CDR3 length is 15 residues. Trimming cost V 1 base and J 7 bases; bases outside gene matches: 10. The CDR3 sequence is CASSLVHGTKFEQYF. CDR3 sequence (DNA): TGTGCCAGCAGCTTAGTACACGGGACTAAATTTGAGCAGTACTTC.

J is TRBJ1-1 and V is TRBV5-6; D gene uncertain. In germline, CDR1 is SGHDT, CDR2 YYEEEE. CDR3 length equals 12 residues. The germline V and J ends were trimmed by 1 base and 7 bases, with 8 bases remaining between them. The CDR3 reads CASSLQTVEAFF. CDR3 coding DNA: TGTGCCAGCAGCTTGCAAACAGTTGAAGCTTTCTTT.

This clone has a single count. The CDR3 coding sequence is TGTGCCAGCAGCTTACCACAGGATGGCCCTGAAGCTTTCTTT. It translates to CASSLPQDGPEAFF. The chain links TRBV11-2 to TRBJ1-1; the D gene is possibly TRBD1 (5 bases). The CDR3 consists of 14 residues. Germline V gives CDR1 SGHAT, CDR2 FQNNGV. V lost 2 bases and J 6 bases, leaving 13 bases between the germline ends.

V usage is TRBV6-1 and J usage is TRBJ2-7; D perhaps matches TRBD1 (6 bases). Trimming stripped 2 bases from V and 1 base from J, with 6 bases between. Germline CDR1 and CDR2: MNHNS and SASEGT. The CDR3 sequence is 13 residues long. CDR3 DNA sequence: TGTGCCAGCAGTGAAACAGGGTCCTACGAGCAGTACTTC. This encodes CASSETGSYEQYF.

The rearrangement joins TRBV7-9 to TRBJ2-3; D is unresolved. Germline V gene lookup returns CDR1 SEHNR and CDR2 FQNEAQ (reference sequence). The CDR3 is made up of 14 amino acids. With 1 base removed from V and 8 bases from J, the gap between germline ends came to 13 bases. CDR3 protein: CASSLGGTQGTQYF. The CDR3 bases are TGTGCCAGCAGCTTAGGCGGCACTCAAGGTACGCAGTATTTT.

In DNA, the CDR3 is TGTGCCACCAGTGAACTAGCGGGTAATTCAGGCACCGGGGAGCTGTTTTTT. Amino acids: CATSELAGNSGTGELFF. The chain recombines TRBV24-1 with TRBJ2-2, with TRBD2 identical over 9 bases. The CDR3 is 17 residues long. Germline loops: CDR1 KGHDR, CDR2 SFDVKD. V lost 4 bases to trimming and J lost 4 bases; unmatched junction nucleotides: 9.

The chain employs TRBV19 and TRBJ1-5, with D perhaps matching TRBD1 (5 bases). Per germline, CDR1 LNHDA and CDR2 SQIVND (reference sequence). V was pared by 1 base and J by 1 base, with 5 bases between. This CDR3 has 14 amino acids. CDR3 protein: CASSIAGSNQPQHF. The CDR3 DNA is TGTGCCAGTAGTATAGCAGGGAGCAATCAGCCCCAGCATTTT.

The rearrangement links TRBV19 to TRBJ2-1; 9 bases agree with TRBD1. Looked up from germline, CDR1 is LNHDA and CDR2 is SQIVND (reference sequence). Unmatched junction bases numbered 12, after V lost 4 bases and J lost 5 bases. The CDR3 loop spans 17 amino acids. Written as DNA, the CDR3 is TGTGCCAGTAGTAACCCCTTGACAGGGGGTTCGAACAATGAGCAGTTCTTC. It specifies CASSNPLTGGSNNEQFF.

The chain joins TRBV7-8 to TRBJ2-3; the match to TRBD2 covers 9 bases. V was pared by 4 bases and J by 2 bases, with 4 bases of the junction left unmatched. The CDR3 consists of 15 residues. The germline CDR1 and CDR2 sequences are SGHVS and FQNEAQ. The CDR3 DNA sequence: TGTGCCAGCAGCTACCTAGCGGGAATCACAGATACGCAGTATTTT. As protein: CASSYLAGITDTQYF.

The chain has TRBV30 and TRBJ1-6, with TRBD1 identical over 9 bases. J was trimmed by 1 base and V by 3 bases; bases with no gene match: 13. This CDR3 spans 19 amino acids. Germline loops: CDR1 GTSNPN, CDR2 SVGIG (reference sequence). CDR3 protein: CAWSDGQGKPLSYNSPLHF. CDR3 coding DNA: TGTGCCTGGAGCGATGGACAGGGGAAGCCCCTTTCCTATAATTCACCCCTCCACTTT. Based on the CDR3 plus reference TRBV30 and TRBJ1-6, the full variable domain is SQTIHQWPATLVQPVGSPLSLECTVEGTSNPNLYWYRQAAGRGLQLLFYSVGIGQISSEVPQNLSASRPQDRQFILSSKKLLLSDSGFYLCAWSDGQGKPLSYNSPLHFGNGTRLTVT.

This clone has a handful of counts. The rearrangement links TRBV27 to TRBJ1-5; D might be TRBD1 (6 bases). Germline CDR1 and CDR2: MNHEY and SMNVEV (reference sequence). CDR3 length equals 15 residues. Deletions cut 3 bases from V and 3 bases from J, with 12 bases between. The CDR3 region is CASSFSGQPNQPQHF. Written as DNA, the CDR3 is TGTGCCAGCAGTTTCTCTGGACAGCCCAATCAGCCCCAGCATTTT.

V and J are TRBV10-1 and TRBJ2-3; 7 nucleotides line up with TRBD1. CDR3 size: 13 residues. Trimming at V came to 10 bases and at J to 4 bases, leaving 8 bases not matched to a gene. Germline V gives CDR1 WNHNN, CDR2 SYGVQD (reference sequence). The CDR3, as DNA: TGCGCCACCTCGCAGGGGGTCGCAGATACGCAGTATTTT. It is translated as CATSQGVADTQYF.